This TCR beta chain was retrieved from a study of identical twins. The CDR3 extends over 14 amino acids. Germline loops: CDR1 SEHNR, CDR2 FQNEAQ (reference sequence). V lost 3 bases and J 3 bases, leaving 6 bases between the germline ends. TCRdb re-analysed the 5' RACE reads in MiXCR, keeping a single row per CDR3 protein. The profile shows 1.5 million to 2 million distinct CDR3 sequences, 25% to 35% of them singletons. Sequenced: cord blood. V gene TRBV7-9 combines with J gene TRBJ2-6; unclear D gene. This clonotype originated in a newborn girl in good health. CDR3 sequence: CASSLYVGANVLTF. The CDR3 nucleotides are TGTGCCAGCAGCTTGTACGTTGGGGCCAACGTCCTGACTTTC. The variable domain in full, completed from reference TRBV7-9 and TRBJ2-6, reads DTGVSQNPRHKITKRGQNVTFRCDPISEHNRLYWYRQTLGQGPEFLTYFQNEAQLEKSRLLSDRFSAERPKGSFSTLEIQRTEQGDSAMYLCASSLYVGANVLTFGAGSRLTVL.